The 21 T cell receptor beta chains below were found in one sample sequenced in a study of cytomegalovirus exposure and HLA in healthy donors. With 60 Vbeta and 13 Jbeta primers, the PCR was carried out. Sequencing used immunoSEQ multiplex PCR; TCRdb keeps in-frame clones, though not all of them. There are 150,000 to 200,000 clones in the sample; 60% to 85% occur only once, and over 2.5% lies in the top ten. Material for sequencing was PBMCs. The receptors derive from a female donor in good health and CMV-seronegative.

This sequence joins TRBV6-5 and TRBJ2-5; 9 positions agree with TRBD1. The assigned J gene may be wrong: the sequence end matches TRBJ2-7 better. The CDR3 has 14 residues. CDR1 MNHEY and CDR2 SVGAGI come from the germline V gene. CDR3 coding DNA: TGTGCCAGCAGTGTCGACAGGGGGGTCTACGAGCAGTACTTC. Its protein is CASSVDRGVYEQYF.

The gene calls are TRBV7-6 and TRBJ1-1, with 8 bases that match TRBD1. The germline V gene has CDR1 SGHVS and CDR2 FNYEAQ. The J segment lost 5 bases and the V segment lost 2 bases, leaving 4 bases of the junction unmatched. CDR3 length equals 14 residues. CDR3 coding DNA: TGTGCCAGCAGCTTAACGGACAGGGCGACTGAAGCTTTCTTT. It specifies CASSLTDRATEAFF.

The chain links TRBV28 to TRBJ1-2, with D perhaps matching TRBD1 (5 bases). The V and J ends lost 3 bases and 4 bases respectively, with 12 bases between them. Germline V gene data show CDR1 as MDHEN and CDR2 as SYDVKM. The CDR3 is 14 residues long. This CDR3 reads CASSLGGGGYGYTF. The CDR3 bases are TGTGCCAGCAGTTTGGGGGGGGGAGGCTATGGCTACACCTTC.

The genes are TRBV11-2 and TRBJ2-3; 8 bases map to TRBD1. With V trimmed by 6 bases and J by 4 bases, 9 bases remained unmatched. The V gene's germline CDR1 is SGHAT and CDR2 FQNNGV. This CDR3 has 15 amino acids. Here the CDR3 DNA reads TGTGCCAGCAGACGGACAGGGACATCTGCAGATACGCAGTATTTT. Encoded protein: CASRRTGTSADTQYF. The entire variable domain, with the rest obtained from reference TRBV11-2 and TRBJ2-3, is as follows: EAGVAQSPRYKIIEKRQSVAFWCNPISGHATLYWYQQILGQGPKLLIQFQNNGVVDDSQLPKDRFSAERLKGVDSTLKIQPAKLEDSAVYLCASRRTGTSADTQYFGPGTRLTVL.

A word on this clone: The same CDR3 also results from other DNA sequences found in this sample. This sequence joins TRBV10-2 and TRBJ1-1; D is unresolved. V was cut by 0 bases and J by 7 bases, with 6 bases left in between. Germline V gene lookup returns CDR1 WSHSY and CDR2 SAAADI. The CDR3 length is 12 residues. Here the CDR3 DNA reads TGCGCCAGCAGTGAGTCGGAGGTTGAAGCTTTCTTT. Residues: CASSESEVEAFF.

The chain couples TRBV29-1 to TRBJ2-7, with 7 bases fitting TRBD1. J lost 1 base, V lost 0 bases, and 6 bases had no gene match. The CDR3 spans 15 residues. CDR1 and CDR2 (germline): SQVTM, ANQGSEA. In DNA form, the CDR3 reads TGCAGCGTTGAAGATGGGACAGAGCCATCCTACGAGCAGTACTTC. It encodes CSVEDGTEPSYEQYF.

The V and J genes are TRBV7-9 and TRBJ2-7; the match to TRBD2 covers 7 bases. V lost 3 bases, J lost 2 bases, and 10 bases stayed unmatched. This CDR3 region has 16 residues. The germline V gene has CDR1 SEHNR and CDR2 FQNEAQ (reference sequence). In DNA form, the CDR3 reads TGTGCCAGCAGCTTGAGTTCTACTAGCGTGGCCTACGAGCAGTACTTC. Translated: CASSLSSTSVAYEQYF.

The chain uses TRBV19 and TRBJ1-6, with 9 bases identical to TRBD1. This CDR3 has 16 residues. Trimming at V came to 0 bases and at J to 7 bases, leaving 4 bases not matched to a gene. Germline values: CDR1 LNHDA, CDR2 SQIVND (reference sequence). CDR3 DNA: TGTGCCAGTAGTATAGATGGGACAGGGAACAATTCACCCCTCCACTTT. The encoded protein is CASSIDGTGNNSPLHF.

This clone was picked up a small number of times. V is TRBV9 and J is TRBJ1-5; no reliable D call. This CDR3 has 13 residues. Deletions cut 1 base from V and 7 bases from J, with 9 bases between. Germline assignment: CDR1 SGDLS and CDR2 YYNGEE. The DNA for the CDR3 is TGTGCCAGCAGCGTATTCGGAGACCAGCCCCAGCATTTT. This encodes CASSVFGDQPQHF.

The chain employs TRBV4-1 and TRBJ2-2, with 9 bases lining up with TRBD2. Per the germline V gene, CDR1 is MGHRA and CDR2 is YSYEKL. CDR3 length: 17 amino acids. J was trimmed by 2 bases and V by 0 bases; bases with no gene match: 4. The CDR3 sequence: CASSQDSGRINTGELFF. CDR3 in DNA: TGCGCCAGCAGCCAAGACAGCGGGAGGATTAACACCGGGGAGCTGTTTTTT.

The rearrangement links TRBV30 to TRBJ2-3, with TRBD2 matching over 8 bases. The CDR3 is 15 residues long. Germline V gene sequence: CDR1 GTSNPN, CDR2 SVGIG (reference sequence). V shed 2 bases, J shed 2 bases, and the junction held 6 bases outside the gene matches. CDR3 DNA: TGTGCCTGGAGTATAAGCGGGAGACCCACAGATACGCAGTATTTT. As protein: CAWSISGRPTDTQYF.

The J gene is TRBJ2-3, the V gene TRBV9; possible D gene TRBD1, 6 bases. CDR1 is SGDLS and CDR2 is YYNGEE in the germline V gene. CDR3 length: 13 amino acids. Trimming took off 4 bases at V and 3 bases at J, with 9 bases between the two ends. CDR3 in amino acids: CASSFTGTDTQYF. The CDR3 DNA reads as TGTGCCAGCAGCTTCACAGGGACAGATACGCAGTATTTT. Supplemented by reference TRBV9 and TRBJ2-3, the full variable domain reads DSGVTQTPKHLITATGQRVTLRCSPRSGDLSVYWYQQSLDQGLQFLIQYYNGEERAKGNILERFSAQQFPDLHSELNLSSLELGDSALYFCASSFTGTDTQYFGPGTRLTVL.

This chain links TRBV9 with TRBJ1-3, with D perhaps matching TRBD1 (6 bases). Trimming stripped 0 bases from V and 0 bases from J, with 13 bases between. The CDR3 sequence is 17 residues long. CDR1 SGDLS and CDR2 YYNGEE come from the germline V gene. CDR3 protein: CASSVGRGILSGNTIYF. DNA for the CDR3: TGTGCCAGCAGCGTAGGAAGGGGGATCCTCTCTGGAAACACCATATATTTT.

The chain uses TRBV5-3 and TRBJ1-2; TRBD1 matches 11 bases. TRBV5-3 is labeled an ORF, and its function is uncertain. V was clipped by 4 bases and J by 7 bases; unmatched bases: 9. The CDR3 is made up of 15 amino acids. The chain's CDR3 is CARSPWTDRGLGYTF. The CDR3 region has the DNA TGTGCCAGAAGCCCATGGACGGACAGGGGGCTTGGCTACACCTTC.

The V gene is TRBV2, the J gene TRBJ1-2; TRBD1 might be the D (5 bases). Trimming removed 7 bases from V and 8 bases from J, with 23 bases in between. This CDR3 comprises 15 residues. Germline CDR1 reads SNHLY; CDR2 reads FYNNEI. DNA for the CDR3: TGTGCCAGCACCCCGGGGGTGGCAATAACGGGAGGCTACACCTTC. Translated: CASTPGVAITGGYTF.

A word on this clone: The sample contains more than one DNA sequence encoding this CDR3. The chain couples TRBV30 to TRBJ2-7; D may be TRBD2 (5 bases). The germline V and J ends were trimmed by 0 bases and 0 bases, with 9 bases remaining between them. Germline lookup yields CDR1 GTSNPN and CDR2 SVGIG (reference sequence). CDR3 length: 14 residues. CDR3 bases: TGTGCCTGGAGTGTTGGAGGTAGCTCCTACGAGCAGTACTTC. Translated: CAWSVGGSSYEQYF.

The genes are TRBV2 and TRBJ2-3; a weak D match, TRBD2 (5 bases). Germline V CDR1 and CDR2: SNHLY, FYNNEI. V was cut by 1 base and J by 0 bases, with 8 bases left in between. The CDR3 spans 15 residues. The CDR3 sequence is CASSEGTSSTDTQYF. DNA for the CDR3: TGTGCCAGCAGTGAAGGCACTAGTAGCACAGATACGCAGTATTTT.

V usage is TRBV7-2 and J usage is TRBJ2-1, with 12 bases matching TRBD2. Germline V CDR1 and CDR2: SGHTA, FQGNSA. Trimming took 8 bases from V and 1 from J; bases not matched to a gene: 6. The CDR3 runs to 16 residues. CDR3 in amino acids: CASRLAGAVSYNEQFF. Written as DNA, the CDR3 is TGTGCCAGCCGACTAGCGGGAGCCGTTTCCTACAATGAGCAGTTCTTC.

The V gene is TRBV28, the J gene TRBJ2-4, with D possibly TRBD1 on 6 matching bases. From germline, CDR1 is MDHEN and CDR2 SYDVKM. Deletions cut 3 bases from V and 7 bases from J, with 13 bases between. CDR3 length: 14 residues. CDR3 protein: CASSLAGARNIQYF. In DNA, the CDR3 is TGTGCCAGCAGTTTGGCAGGGGCGAGGAACATTCAGTACTTC.

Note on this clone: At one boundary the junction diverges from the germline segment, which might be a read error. CDR3 loop: CASSAPGQRVFF. The CDR3 nucleotides read TGTGCCAGCAGTGCCCCGGGACAGAGGGTTTTCTTC. The rearrangement links TRBV9 to TRBJ2-7, with TRBD1 identical over 7 bases. The CDR3 spans 12 residues. Germline V lookup: CDR1 SGDLS, CDR2 YYNGEE. The variable domain in full, completed from reference TRBV9 and TRBJ2-7, reads DSGVTQTPKHLITATGQRVTLRCSPRSGDLSVYWYQQSLDQGLQFLIQYYNGEERAKGNILERFSAQQFPDLHSELNLSSLELGDSALYFCASSAPGQRVFFGPGTRLTVT.

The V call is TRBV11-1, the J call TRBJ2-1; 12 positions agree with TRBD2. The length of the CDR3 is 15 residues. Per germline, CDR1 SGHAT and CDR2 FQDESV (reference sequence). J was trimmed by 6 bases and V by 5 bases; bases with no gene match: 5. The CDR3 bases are TGTGCCAGCAGCAGACTAGCGGGAGCCTCCAATGAGCAGTTCTTC. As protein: CASSRLAGASNEQFF.